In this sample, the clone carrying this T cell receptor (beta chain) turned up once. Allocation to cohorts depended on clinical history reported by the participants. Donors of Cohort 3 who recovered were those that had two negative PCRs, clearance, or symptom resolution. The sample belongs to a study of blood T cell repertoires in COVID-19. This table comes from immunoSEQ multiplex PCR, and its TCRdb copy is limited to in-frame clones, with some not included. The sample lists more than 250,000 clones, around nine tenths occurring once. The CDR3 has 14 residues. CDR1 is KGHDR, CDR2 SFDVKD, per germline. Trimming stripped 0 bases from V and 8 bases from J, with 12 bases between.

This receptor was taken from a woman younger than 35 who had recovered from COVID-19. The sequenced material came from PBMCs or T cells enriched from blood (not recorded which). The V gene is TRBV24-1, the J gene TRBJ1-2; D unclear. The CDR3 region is CATSDLSDSSGYTF. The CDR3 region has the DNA TGTGCCACCAGTGATTTGTCTGATAGTTCGGGCTACACCTTC.